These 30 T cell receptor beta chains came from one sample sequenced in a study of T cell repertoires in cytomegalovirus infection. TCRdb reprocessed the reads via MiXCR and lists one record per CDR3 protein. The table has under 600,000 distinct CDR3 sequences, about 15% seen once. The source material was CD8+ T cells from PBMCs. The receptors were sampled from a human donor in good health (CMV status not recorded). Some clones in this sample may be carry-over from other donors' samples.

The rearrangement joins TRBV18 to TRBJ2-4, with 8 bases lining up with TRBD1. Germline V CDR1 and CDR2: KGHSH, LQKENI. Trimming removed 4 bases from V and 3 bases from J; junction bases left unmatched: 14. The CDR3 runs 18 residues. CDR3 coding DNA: TGTGCCAGCTCACTCCTTCGGGACAGGACGGCGGGCAAAAACATTCAGTACTTC. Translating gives CASSLLRDRTAGKNIQYF.

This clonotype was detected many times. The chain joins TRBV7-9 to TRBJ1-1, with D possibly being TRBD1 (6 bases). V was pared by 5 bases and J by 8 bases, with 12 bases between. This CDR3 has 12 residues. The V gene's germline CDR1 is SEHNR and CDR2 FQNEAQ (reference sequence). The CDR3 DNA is TGTGCCAGCAGCGCTACAGGGAAGGAAGCTTTCTTT. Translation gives CASSATGKEAFF.

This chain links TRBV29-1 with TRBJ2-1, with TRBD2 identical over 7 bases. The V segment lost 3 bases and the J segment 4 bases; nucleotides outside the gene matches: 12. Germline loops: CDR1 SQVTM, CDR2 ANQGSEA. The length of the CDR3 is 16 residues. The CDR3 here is CSVEGGESGAYNEQFF. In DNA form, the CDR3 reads TGCAGCGTTGAGGGGGGGGAAAGCGGGGCTTACAATGAGCAGTTCTTC.

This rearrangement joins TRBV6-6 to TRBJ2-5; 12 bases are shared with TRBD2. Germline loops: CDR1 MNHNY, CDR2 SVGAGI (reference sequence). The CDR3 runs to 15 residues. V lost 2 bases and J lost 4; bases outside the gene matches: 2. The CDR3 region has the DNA TGTGCCAGCAGTTACCTAGCGGGGGGGCGAGAGACCCAGTACTTC. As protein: CASSYLAGGRETQYF.

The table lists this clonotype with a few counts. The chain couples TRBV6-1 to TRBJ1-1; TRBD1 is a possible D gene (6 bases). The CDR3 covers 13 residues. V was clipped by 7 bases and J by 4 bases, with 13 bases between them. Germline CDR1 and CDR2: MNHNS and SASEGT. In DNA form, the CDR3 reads TGTGCCAGCATCCAAGGGGGGGGCACTGAAGCTTTCTTT. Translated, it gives CASIQGGGTEAFF.

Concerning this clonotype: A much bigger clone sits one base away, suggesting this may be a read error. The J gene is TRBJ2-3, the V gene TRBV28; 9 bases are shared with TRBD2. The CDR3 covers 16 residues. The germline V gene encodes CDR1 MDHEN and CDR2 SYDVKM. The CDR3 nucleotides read TGTGCCAGCAGAACTCTAGCGGGAATCTTGACAGATATGCAGTATTTT. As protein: CASRTLAGILTDMQYF.

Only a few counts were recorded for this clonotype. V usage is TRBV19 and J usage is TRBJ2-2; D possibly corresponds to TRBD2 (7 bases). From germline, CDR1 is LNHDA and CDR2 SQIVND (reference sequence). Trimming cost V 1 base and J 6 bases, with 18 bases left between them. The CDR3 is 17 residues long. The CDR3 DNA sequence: TGTGCCAGTAGTATAGGGGCGGGGGCCCTCGGTCCCGGGGAGCTGTTTTTT. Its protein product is CASSIGAGALGPGELFF.

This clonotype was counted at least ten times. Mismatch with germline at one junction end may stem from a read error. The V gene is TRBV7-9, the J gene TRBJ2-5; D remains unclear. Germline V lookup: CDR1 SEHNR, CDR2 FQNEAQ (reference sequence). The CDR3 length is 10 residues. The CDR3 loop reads CASSLEEWHF. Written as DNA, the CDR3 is TGTGCCAGCAGCTTAGAAGAGTGGCACTTC.

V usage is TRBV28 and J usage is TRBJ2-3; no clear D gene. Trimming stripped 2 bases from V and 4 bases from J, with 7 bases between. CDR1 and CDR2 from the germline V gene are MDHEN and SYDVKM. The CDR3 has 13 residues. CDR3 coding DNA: TGTGCCAGCAGTTTAAATATCGCAGATACGCAGTATTTT. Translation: CASSLNIADTQYF.

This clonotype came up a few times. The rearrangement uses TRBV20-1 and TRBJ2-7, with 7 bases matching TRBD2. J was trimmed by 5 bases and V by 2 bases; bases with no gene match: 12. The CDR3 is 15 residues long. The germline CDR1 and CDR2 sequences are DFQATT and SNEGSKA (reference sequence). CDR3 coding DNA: TGCAGTGCTAGATCGACCTCCGGACTAGATAACGAGCAGTACTTC. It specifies CSARSTSGLDNEQYF.

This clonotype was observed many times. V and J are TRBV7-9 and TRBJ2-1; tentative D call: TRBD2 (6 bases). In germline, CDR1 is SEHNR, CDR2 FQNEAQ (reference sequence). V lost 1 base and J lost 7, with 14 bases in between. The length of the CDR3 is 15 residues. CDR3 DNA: TGTGCCAGCAGCTTAGTGGGAGGCTTAGGGAATGAGCAGTTCTTC. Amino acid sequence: CASSLVGGLGNEQFF.

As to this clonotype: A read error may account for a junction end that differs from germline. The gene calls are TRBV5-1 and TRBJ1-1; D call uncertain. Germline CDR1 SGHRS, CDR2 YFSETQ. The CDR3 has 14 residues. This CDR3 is CASSLGGENTEAIF. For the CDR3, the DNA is TGCGCCAGCAGCTTGGGGGGAGAGAACACTGAAGCTATCTTT.

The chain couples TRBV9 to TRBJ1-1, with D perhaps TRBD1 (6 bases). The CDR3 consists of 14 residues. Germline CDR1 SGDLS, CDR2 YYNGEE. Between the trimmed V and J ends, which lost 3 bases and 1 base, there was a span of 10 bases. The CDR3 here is CASSAGHTNTEAFF. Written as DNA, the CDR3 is TGTGCCAGCAGCGCGGGACACACGAACACTGAAGCTTTCTTT. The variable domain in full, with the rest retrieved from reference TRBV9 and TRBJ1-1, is DSGVTQTPKHLITATGQRVTLRCSPRSGDLSVYWYQQSLDQGLQFLIQYYNGEERAKGNILERFSAQQFPDLHSELNLSSLELGDSALYFCASSAGHTNTEAFFGQGTRLTVV.

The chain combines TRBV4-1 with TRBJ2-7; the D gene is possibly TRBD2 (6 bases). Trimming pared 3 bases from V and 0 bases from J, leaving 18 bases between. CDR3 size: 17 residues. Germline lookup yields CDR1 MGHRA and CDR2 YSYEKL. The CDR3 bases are TGCGCCAGCAGCCACAAGCTAGGCGGGGAAATCTCCTACGAGCAGTACTTC. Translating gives CASSHKLGGEISYEQYF.

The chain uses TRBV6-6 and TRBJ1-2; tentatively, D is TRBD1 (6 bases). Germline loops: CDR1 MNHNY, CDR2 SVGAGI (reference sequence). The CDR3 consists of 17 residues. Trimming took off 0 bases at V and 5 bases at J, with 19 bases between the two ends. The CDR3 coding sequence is TGTGCCAGCAGTTACTCGCGGTCGGAGGACAGAGCTTATGGCTACACCTTC. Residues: CASSYSRSEDRAYGYTF.

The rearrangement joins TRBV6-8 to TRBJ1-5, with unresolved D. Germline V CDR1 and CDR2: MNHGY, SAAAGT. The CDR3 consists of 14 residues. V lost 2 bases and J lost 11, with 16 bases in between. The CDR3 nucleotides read TGTGCCAGCAGTTACCGAGGAGGACGGCAGTCCCAGCATTTT. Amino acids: CASSYRGGRQSQHF.

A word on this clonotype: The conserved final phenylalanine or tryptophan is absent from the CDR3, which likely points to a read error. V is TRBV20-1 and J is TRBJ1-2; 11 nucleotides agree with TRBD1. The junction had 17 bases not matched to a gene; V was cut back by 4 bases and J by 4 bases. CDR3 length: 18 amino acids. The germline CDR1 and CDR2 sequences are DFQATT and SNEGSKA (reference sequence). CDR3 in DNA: TGCAGTGCTACCGTCCCGGGACAGGGGGAGGATGCCCCCTATGGCTACACCCTC. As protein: CSATVPGQGEDAPYGYTL.

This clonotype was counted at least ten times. CDR3 loop: CASSWGQGLYGYTF. The CDR3 DNA reads TGTGCCAGCAGTTGGGGACAGGGGTTGTATGGCTACACCTTC. V is TRBV6-1 and J is TRBJ1-2; 10 nucleotides agree with TRBD1. Unmatched junction bases numbered 5, after V lost 5 bases and J lost 5 bases. Germline-derived CDR1 and CDR2 are MNHNS and SASEGT. The CDR3 has 14 residues.

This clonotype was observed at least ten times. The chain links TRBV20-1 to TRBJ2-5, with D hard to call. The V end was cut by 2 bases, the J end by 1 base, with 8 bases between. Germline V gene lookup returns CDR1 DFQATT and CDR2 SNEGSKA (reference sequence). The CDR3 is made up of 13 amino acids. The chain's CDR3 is CSARRTAQETQYF. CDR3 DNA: TGCAGTGCTAGAAGAACAGCCCAAGAGACCCAGTACTTC.

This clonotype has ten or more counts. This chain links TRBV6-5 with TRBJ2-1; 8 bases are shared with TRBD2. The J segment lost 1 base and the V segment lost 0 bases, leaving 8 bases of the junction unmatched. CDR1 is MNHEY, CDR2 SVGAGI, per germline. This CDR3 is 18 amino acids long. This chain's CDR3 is CASSYSMFQRESYNEQFF. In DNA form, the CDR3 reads TGTGCCAGCAGTTACTCGATGTTCCAGCGGGAGTCCTACAATGAGCAGTTCTTC.

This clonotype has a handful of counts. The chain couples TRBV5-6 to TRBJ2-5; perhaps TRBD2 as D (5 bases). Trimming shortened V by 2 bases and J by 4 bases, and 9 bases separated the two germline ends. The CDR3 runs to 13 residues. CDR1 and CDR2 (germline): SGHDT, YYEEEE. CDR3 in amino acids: CASSFVLVETQYF. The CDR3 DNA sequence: TGTGCCAGCAGCTTTGTACTAGTAGAGACCCAGTACTTC.

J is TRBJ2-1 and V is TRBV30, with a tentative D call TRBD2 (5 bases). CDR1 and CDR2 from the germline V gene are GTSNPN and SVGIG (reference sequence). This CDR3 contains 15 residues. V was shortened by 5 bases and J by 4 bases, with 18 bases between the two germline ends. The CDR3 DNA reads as TGTGCCTGGGGGATCAGAGGGAGCGTGTACAATGAGCAGTTCTTC. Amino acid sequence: CAWGIRGSVYNEQFF.

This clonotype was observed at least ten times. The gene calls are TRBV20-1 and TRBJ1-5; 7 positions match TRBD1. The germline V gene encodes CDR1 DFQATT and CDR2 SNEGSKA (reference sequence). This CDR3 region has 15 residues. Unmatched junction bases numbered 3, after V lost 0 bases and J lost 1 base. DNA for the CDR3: TGCAGTGCTAGAGAACAGGGACAGAGCAATCAGCCCCAGCATTTT. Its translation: CSAREQGQSNQPQHF.

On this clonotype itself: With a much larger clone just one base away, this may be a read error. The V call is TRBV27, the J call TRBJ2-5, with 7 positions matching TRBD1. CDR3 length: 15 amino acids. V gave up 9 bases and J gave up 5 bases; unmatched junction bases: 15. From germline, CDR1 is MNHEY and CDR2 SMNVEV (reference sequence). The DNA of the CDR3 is TGTGCCAGAAGTCTCCGGACAGGTGGTTGGGAGACCCAGTACTTC. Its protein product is CARSLRTGGWETQYF.

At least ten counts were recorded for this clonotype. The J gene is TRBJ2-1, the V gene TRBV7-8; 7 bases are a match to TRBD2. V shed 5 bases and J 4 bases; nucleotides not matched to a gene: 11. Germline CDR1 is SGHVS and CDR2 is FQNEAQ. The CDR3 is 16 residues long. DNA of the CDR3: TGTGCCAGCAGCCCCGAGGGGCTAGCGGATTACAATGAGCAGTTCTTC. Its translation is CASSPEGLADYNEQFF. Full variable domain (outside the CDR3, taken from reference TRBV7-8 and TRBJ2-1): GAGVSQSPRYKVAKRGQDVALRCDPISGHVSLFWYQQALGQGPEFLTYFQNEAQLDKSGLPSDRFFAERPEGSVSTLKIQRTQQEDSAVYLCASSPEGLADYNEQFFGPGTRLTVL.

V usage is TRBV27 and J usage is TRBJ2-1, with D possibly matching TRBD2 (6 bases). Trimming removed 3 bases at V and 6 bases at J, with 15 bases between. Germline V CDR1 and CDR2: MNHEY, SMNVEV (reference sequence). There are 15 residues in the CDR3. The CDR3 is CASSLGGYTLNEQFF. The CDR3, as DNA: TGTGCCAGCAGTTTGGGAGGCTACACCCTCAATGAGCAGTTCTTC.

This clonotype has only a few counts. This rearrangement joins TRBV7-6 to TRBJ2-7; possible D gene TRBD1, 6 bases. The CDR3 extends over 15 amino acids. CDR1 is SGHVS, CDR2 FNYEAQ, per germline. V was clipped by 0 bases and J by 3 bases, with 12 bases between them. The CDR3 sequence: CASSLASRQDYEQYF. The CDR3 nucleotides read TGTGCCAGCAGCTTAGCGTCCCGACAGGACTACGAGCAGTACTTC.

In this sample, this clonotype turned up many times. The CDR3 loop reads CASSTTGTGAYEQYF. The DNA of the CDR3 is TGTGCCAGCAGTACGACGGGGACAGGAGCCTACGAGCAGTACTTC. V is TRBV6-1 and J is TRBJ2-7; TRBD1 agrees at 8 bases. The length of the CDR3 is 15 residues. V was clipped by 5 bases and J by 2 bases; unmatched bases: 8. Germline values: CDR1 MNHNS, CDR2 SASEGT.

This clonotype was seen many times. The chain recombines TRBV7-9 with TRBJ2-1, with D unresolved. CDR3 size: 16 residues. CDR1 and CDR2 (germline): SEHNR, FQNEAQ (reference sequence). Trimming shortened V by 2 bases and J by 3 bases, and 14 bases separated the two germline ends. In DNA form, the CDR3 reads TGTGCCAGCAGCTTACGTACTACAGTGGGCTACAATGAGCAGTTCTTC. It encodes CASSLRTTVGYNEQFF. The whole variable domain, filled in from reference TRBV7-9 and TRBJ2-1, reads DTGVSQNPRHKITKRGQNVTFRCDPISEHNRLYWYRQTLGQGPEFLTYFQNEAQLEKSRLLSDRFSAERPKGSFSTLEIQRTEQGDSAMYLCASSLRTTVGYNEQFFGPGTRLTVL.

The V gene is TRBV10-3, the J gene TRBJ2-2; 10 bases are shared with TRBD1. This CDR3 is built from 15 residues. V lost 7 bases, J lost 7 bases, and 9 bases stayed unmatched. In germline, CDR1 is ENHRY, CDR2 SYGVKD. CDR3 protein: CAINDGQGEVGELFF. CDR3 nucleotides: TGTGCCATCAATGACGGACAGGGGGAAGTCGGGGAGCTGTTTTTT.